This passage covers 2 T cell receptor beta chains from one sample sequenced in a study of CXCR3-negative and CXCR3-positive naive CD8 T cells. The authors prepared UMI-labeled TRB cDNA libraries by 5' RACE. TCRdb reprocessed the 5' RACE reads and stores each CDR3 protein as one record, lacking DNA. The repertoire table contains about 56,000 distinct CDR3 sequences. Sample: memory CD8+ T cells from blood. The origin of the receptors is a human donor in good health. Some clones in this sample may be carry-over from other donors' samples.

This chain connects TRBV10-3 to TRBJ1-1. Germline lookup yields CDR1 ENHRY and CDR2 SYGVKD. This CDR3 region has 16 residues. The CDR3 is CAISESRAGLNTEAFF.

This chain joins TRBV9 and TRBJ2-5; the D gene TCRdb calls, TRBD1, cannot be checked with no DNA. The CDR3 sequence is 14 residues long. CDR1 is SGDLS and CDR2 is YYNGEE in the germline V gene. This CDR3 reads CASSAGTGKETQYF.